A selection of T cell receptor beta chains follows, all from one sample in a study of T cells after yellow fever vaccination. From the 5' RACE reads, TCRdb called clonotypes with MiXCR, one entry per CDR3 protein. Of 100,000 to 150,000 distinct CDR3 sequences listed, about 6.8% were seen once; the top ten hold 2.7%. Sequences were derived from CD4+ T cells sorted from PBMCs, sampled roughly 46 days after the first yellow fever vaccination. The receptors were sampled from a man aged 18-30 years who received the YFV17D yellow fever vaccine. Each CDR3 is given with its conserved first and last residue. The D gene is left open where the match is weak. Expanded clones are given a class, and other clones once, few, many or no size at all.

>many|TRBV5-5|TRBJ1-1|TRBD1
CASSVRQGRMNTEAFF
TGTGCCAGCAGCGTTCGACAGGGGCGAATGAACACTGAAGCTTTCTTT
>many|TRBV6-5|TRBJ2-1|TRBD2
CASRLGLAANEQFF
TGTGCCAGCAGACTGGGACTAGCGGCCAATGAGCAGTTCTTC
>many|TRBV20-1|TRBJ2-3|TRBD2
CSAGGSGGRSSTDTQYF
TGCAGTGCCGGCGGGAGCGGGGGTCGATCTAGCACAGATACGCAGTATTTT
>few|TRBV7-6|TRBJ2-1|TRBD2
CASSLAPRTSGGLNEQFF
TGTGCCAGCAGCTTAGCCCCAAGGACTAGCGGGGGCCTCAATGAGCAGTTCTTC
>many|TRBV5-1|TRBJ2-5|TRBD2
CASSVGLAGGNQETQYF
TGCGCCAGCAGCGTGGGACTAGCGGGGGGCAACCAAGAGACCCAGTACTTC
>many|TRBV18|TRBJ2-5|NA
CASSPRSQETQYF
TGTGCCAGCTCACCACGTTCCCAAGAGACCCAGTACTTC
>NA|TRBV7-2|TRBJ2-2|TRBD1
CASSPGDRGRTGELFF
TGTGCCAGCAGCCCCGGGGACAGGGGACGAACCGGGGAGCTGTTTTTT
>many|TRBV7-2|TRBJ2-1|TRBD1
CASSLVGTAPDNEQFF
TGTGCCAGCAGCTTAGTGGGGACAGCACCCGACAATGAGCAGTTCTTC
>few|TRBV10-3|TRBJ1-1|NA
CAISAYQPFGANTEAFF
TGTGCCATCAGTGCTTACCAGCCTTTCGGAGCCAACACTGAAGCTTTCTTT
>many|TRBV5-6|TRBJ2-1|NA
CASSWDQQPSSYNEQFF
TGTGCCAGCAGCTGGGATCAGCAGCCGAGCTCCTACAATGAGCAGTTCTTC
>NA|TRBV18|TRBJ2-1|NA
CASSPNRAIYNEQFF
TGTGCCAGCTCCCCTAACAGGGCGATCTACAATGAGCAGTTCTTC
>many|TRBV4-2|TRBJ2-1|TRBD1
CASSRQRDRGINEQFF
TGTGCCAGCAGCCGGCAGCGGGACAGGGGGATTAATGAGCAGTTCTTC
>few|TRBV5-4|TRBJ2-1|TRBD2
CASSLEWTSGGGEQFF
TGTGCCAGCAGCTTGGAGTGGACTAGCGGGGGGGGCGAGCAGTTCTTC
>many|TRBV12-5|TRBJ1-1|TRBD1
CASGLVLDREGTEAFF
TGTGCTAGTGGTTTGGTACTCGACAGGGAAGGTACTGAAGCTTTCTTT
>many|TRBV5-1|TRBJ1-5|TRBD1
CASSLGQGPSQPQHF
TGCGCCAGCAGCTTGGGACAGGGGCCTTCTCAGCCCCAGCATTTT
>many|TRBV20-1|TRBJ2-4|TRBD2
CSAAGSGRNIQYF
TGCAGTGCAGCGGGGTCCGGTCGAAACATTCAGTACTTC